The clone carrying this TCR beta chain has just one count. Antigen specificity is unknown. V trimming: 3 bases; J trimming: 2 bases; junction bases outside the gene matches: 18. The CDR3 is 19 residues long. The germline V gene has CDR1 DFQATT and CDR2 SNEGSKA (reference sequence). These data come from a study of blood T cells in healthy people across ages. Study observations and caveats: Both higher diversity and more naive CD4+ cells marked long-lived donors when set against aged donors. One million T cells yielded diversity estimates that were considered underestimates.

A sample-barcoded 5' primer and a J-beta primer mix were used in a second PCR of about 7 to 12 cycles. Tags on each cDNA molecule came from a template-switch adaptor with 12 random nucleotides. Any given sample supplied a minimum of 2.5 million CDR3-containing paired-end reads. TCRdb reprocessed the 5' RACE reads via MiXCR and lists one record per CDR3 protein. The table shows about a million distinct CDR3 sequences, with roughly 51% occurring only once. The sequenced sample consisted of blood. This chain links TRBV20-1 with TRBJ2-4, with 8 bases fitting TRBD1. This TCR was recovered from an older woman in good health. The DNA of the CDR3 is TGCAGTGCTAGCCCCCGGTACAGGGGGAATATGGGGTCCAAAAACATTCAGTACTTC. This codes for CSASPRYRGNMGSKNIQYF.